This entry features one T cell receptor (beta chain) sequence. This specimen belongs to a study of blood T cell repertoires in COVID-19. Enrolment of Seattle patients took place during active infection, and they were followed longitudinally. Libraries were prepared by immunoSEQ multiplex PCR; TCRdb keeps only in-frame clonotypes and omits some of them. The sample carries 250,000 to 400,000 clones, roughly 90% recorded once. CDR3 length: 15 amino acids. Germline V lookup: CDR1 SNHLY, CDR2 FYNNEI. With 6 bases clipped from V and 5 bases from J, the junction kept 8 bases outside the gene matches. This receptor was taken from a woman aged 25-40 years with COVID-19, enrolled during active disease. The material sequenced was peripheral blood. The chain recombines TRBV2 with TRBJ1-2; 11 bases line up with TRBD1. In nucleotides, the CDR3 is TGTGCCAGCAGAAGCCGAGGACAGGGGGCTTATGGCTACACCTTC. This sequence encodes CASRSRGQGAYGYTF.